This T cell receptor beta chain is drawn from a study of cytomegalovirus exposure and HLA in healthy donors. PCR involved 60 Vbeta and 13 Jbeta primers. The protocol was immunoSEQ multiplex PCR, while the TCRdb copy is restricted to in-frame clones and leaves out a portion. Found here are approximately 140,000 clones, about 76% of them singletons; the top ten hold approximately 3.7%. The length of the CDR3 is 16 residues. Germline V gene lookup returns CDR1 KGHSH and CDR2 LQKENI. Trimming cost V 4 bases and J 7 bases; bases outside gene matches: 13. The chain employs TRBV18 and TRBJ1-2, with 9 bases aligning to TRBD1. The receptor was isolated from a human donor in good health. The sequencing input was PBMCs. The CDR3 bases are TGTGCCAGCTCACTTGTCCCGGGACAGGGTTCGGGTGGCTACACCTTC. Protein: CASSLVPGQGSGGYTF.